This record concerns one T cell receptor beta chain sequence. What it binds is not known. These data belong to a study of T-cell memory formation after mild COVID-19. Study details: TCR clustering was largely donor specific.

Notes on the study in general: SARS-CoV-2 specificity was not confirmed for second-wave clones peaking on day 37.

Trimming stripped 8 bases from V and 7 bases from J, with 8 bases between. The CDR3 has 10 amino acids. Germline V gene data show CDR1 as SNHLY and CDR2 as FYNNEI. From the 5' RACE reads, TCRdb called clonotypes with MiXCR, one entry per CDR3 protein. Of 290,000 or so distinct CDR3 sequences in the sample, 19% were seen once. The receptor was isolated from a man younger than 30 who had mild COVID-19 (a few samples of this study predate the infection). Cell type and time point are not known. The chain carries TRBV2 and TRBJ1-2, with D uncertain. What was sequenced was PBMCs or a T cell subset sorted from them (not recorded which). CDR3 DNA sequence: TGTGCCAGCGGAGAAGCTGGCTACACCTTC. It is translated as CASGEAGYTF.